These 11 T cell receptor beta chains share one sample of origin, sequenced in a study of T cell repertoires in cytomegalovirus infection. One entry per CDR3 protein, called by TCRdb with MiXCR from the reads. The table includes a few hundred thousand distinct CDR3 sequences, 12% to 15% detected once. The source material was PBMCs. All receptors derive from a human donor in good health (CMV status not recorded). Some clones in this sample may be carry-over from other donors' samples.

This clonotype came up a few times. The chain links TRBV7-2 to TRBJ1-2; 12 bases map to TRBD1. Per the germline V gene, CDR1 is SGHTA and CDR2 is FQGNSA. Trimming took 5 bases from V and 6 from J; bases not matched to a gene: 7. The CDR3 sequence is 15 residues long. In DNA, the CDR3 is TGTGCCAGCAGCCCCTGGGGGACAGGGGGCCATGGCTACACCTTC. As protein: CASSPWGTGGHGYTF. Full variable domain (remainder filled in from reference TRBV7-2 and TRBJ1-2): GAGVSQSPSNKVTEKGKDVELRCDPISGHTALYWYRQSLGQGLEFLIYFQGNSAPDKSGLPSDRFSAERTGGSVSTLTIQRTQQEDSAVYLCASSPWGTGGHGYTFGSGTRLTVV.

This clonotype came up many times. The chain carries TRBV5-1 and TRBJ1-1; D gene ambiguous. V was cut by 0 bases and J by 5 bases, with 8 bases left in between. From germline, CDR1 is SGHRS and CDR2 YFSETQ. The CDR3 covers 13 residues. CDR3 in amino acids: CASSLEWRTEAFF. CDR3 in DNA: TGCGCCAGCAGCTTGGAATGGAGGACTGAAGCTTTCTTT.

The sample holds a few counts of this clonotype. The chain couples TRBV14 to TRBJ2-7; the D is unclear. Germline CDR1 reads SGHDN; CDR2 reads FVKESK. The CDR3 is made up of 12 amino acids. V shed 4 bases and J shed 2 bases, with 6 bases lying between them. The CDR3 nucleotides read TGTGCCAGCAGCCCTCGACCCTACGAGCAGTACTTC. Translated, it gives CASSPRPYEQYF.

This clonotype was seen at least ten times. The CDR3 DNA sequence: TGTGCCATCAGTAACCGGGACAGGGGGGACAATGAGCAGTTCTTC. Amino acids: CAISNRDRGDNEQFF. The chain combines TRBV10-3 with TRBJ2-1; 11 bases are a match to TRBD1. The CDR3 contains 15 residues. Germline V lookup: CDR1 ENHRY, CDR2 SYGVKD. V lost 5 bases and J lost 5; bases outside the gene matches: 5.

Many counts were recorded for this clonotype. The chain joins TRBV14 to TRBJ1-1; tentative D call: TRBD1 (5 bases). The V end was cut by 4 bases, the J end by 1 base, with 7 bases between. Looked up from germline, CDR1 is SGHDN and CDR2 is FVKESK. CDR3 length: 13 amino acids. CDR3: CASSRQGNTEAFF. The CDR3 DNA reads as TGTGCCAGCAGCCGCCAGGGGAACACTGAAGCTTTCTTT.

This clonotype appeared a few times. This clone may be a read error of a much larger clone one base away. The gene calls are TRBV12-3 or TRBV12-4 and TRBJ1-6; perhaps TRBD1 as D (5 bases). V was trimmed by 6 bases and J by 10 bases, leaving 13 bases between them. This CDR3 comprises 13 residues. The CDR3 loop is CASRKQVSSPLHF. In nucleotides, the CDR3 is TGTGCCAGCAGGAAACAGGTTTCCTCACCCCTCCACTTT.

As to this clonotype: This may come from a read error, since a much larger clone is one base off. The CDR3 end shows no conserved phenylalanine or tryptophan, and so a read error is likely. The chain combines TRBV7-9 with TRBJ2-2, with 7 positions matching TRBD2. The V segment lost 2 bases and the J segment 10 bases; nucleotides outside the gene matches: 10. Looked up from germline, CDR1 is SEHNR and CDR2 is FQNEAQ (reference sequence). The CDR3 covers 15 residues. CDR3 bases: TGTGCCAGCAGCTTATCGAGGACGGGAGGATTGGAGCTGTTTTCT. It is translated as CASSLSRTGGLELFS.

This clonotype was seen only a few times. The chain joins TRBV9 to TRBJ1-4, with D perhaps matching TRBD1 (6 bases). V lost 1 base, J lost 0 bases, and 19 bases lay in between. The CDR3 length is 19 residues. Germline loops: CDR1 SGDLS, CDR2 YYNGEE. The chain's CDR3 is CASSVTGRPTLTTNEKLFF. CDR3 in DNA: TGTGCCAGCAGCGTAACAGGGCGGCCGACCTTGACAACTAATGAAAAACTGTTTTTT.

There are many counts of this clonotype. V is TRBV18 and J is TRBJ1-2; unclear D gene. The germline CDR1 and CDR2 sequences are KGHSH and LQKENI. The CDR3 loop spans 15 amino acids. V was shortened by 3 bases and J by 3 bases, with 14 bases between the two germline ends. CDR3 sequence (DNA): TGTGCCAGCTCACCGAAAGTCGGGGAATACTATGGCTACACCTTC. Amino acids: CASSPKVGEYYGYTF.

The rearrangement uses TRBV4-2 and TRBJ2-1, with 7 bases identical to TRBD2. Germline values: CDR1 LGHNA, CDR2 YNFKEQ. The CDR3 has 20 amino acids. Trimming removed 3 bases from V and 4 bases from J; junction bases left unmatched: 21. The CDR3 loop reads CASSQPVAGRAPSTYNEQFF. CDR3 coding DNA: TGTGCCAGCAGCCAGCCGGTGGCGGGGAGGGCTCCCTCTACTTACAATGAGCAGTTCTTC.

The sample holds many counts of this clonotype. This chain links TRBV5-1 with TRBJ2-5, with D possibly matching TRBD2 (5 bases). The germline V gene has CDR1 SGHRS and CDR2 YFSETQ. The CDR3 length is 15 residues. The V gene lost 0 bases and the J gene lost 2 bases, with 11 bases spanning the gap. The CDR3 region is CASSLDSGRQETQYF. The CDR3 DNA follows: TGCGCCAGCAGCTTGGACAGCGGCCGACAAGAGACCCAGTACTTC.